Below are 18 T cell receptor beta chains sequenced from a single sample in a study of blood T cell repertoires in COVID-19. The table came from immunoSEQ multiplex PCR; TCRdb's copy has only in-frame clones and leaves some out. In the table there are hundreds of thousands of clones, roughly nine tenths of which are singletons. Sequenced material: peripheral blood. The origin of the receptors is a man in his forties with acute or convalescent COVID-19.

The chain employs TRBV27 and TRBJ2-2; D is uncertain. The V gene lost 1 base and the J gene lost 4 bases, with 7 bases spanning the gap. CDR3 length: 14 amino acids. CDR1 MNHEY and CDR2 SMNVEV come from the germline V gene (reference sequence). Written as DNA, the CDR3 is TGTGCCAGCAGTTTATATCTCCTCACCGGGGAGCTGTTTTTT. It is translated as CASSLYLLTGELFF.

V gene TRBV4-2 combines with J gene TRBJ1-1; D call uncertain. Germline CDR1 is LGHNA and CDR2 is YNFKEQ. The CDR3 has 15 residues. Trimming removed 0 bases at V and 1 base at J, with 9 bases between. The DNA of the CDR3 is TGTGCCAGCAGCCAAGATTCTCGGGGGAACACTGAAGCTTTCTTT. Encoded protein: CASSQDSRGNTEAFF.

The V and J genes are TRBV3-1 (or the pseudogene TRBV3-2) and TRBJ2-1; 7 bases map to TRBD2. V shed 2 bases and J 3 bases; nucleotides not matched to a gene: 7. This CDR3 is 16 amino acids long. Germline V gives CDR1 LGHDT, CDR2 YNNKEL (reference sequence). In DNA form, the CDR3 reads TGTGCCAGCAGCCAACGTGAACTAGCGAGCTACAATGAGCAGTTCTTC. Amino acids: CASSQRELASYNEQFF.

The gene calls are TRBV6-5 and TRBJ1-5, with unresolved D. Between the trimmed V and J ends, which lost 6 bases and 3 bases, there was a span of 9 bases. The CDR3 is made up of 13 amino acids. Germline V gene sequence: CDR1 MNHEY, CDR2 SVGAGI. CDR3 in amino acids: CASSYVANQPQHF. The CDR3 nucleotides are TGTGCCAGCAGCTATGTCGCCAATCAGCCCCAGCATTTT.

The V call is TRBV7-3, the J call TRBJ2-5; 7 bases fit TRBD1. The CDR3 spans 16 residues. Germline loops: CDR1 SGHTA, CDR2 FQGTGA. Germline trimming cut 4 bases from V and 1 base from J; bases unmatched to any gene: 9. This CDR3 reads CASSSTGTNTQETQYF. Written as DNA, the CDR3 is TGTGCCAGCAGCTCGACAGGGACGAATACCCAAGAGACCCAGTACTTC. The variable domain in full, completed from reference TRBV7-3 and TRBJ2-5, reads GAGVSQTPSNKVTEKGKYVELRCDPISGHTALYWYRQSLGQGPEFLIYFQGTGAADDSGLPNDRFFAVRPEGSVSTLKIQRTERGDSAVYLCASSSTGTNTQETQYFGPGTRLLVL.

In DNA form, the CDR3 reads TGTGCCAGCAGCTCCCGGTTCGGGACAGGTACCTACGAGCAGTACTTC. It specifies CASSSRFGTGTYEQYF. The chain is built from TRBV11-2 and TRBJ2-7; 8 bases line up with TRBD1. V gave up 4 bases and J gave up 2 bases; unmatched junction bases: 10. Germline CDR1 and CDR2: SGHAT and FQNNGV. The CDR3 runs 16 residues.

In its sample, this clone was seen once. The V and J genes are TRBV4-1 and TRBJ2-2, with D possibly matching TRBD2 (6 bases). Germline lookup yields CDR1 MGHRA and CDR2 YSYEKL. The CDR3 length is 15 residues. V was cut by 0 bases and J by 6 bases, with 11 bases left in between. The CDR3 coding sequence is TGCGCCAGCAGCCAAGATCGGGGGATCCCCGGGGAGCTGTTTTTT. It specifies CASSQDRGIPGELFF.

The chain is built from TRBV2 and TRBJ2-7, with 13 bases lining up with TRBD2. This CDR3 region has 16 residues. Germline values: CDR1 SNHLY, CDR2 FYNNEI. Trimming removed 8 bases from V and 3 bases from J; junction bases left unmatched: 10. The CDR3 loop is CASANTGTSGNYEQYF. For the CDR3, the DNA is TGTGCCAGCGCGAACACCGGGACTAGCGGGAACTACGAGCAGTACTTC.

This chain uses TRBV5-4 with TRBJ1-2, with D perhaps matching TRBD1 (5 bases). Per the germline V gene, CDR1 is SGHNT and CDR2 is YYREEE (reference sequence). V gave up 1 base and J gave up 2 bases, with 15 bases separating them. The CDR3 loop spans 16 amino acids. The DNA of the CDR3 is TGTGCCAGCAGCTTGAGGCGGGGCGGAGCAAACTATGGCTACACCTTC. Residues: CASSLRRGGANYGYTF.

This chain uses TRBV11-1 with TRBJ1-2; no clear D. This CDR3 is built from 14 residues. Germline V CDR1 and CDR2: SGHAT, FQDESV (reference sequence). Trimming removed 5 bases at V and 2 bases at J, with 12 bases between. Written as DNA, the CDR3 is TGTGCCAGCAGCCTGAGGGTTCTCAACTATGGCTACACCTTC. Its protein product is CASSLRVLNYGYTF.

This chain connects TRBV10-2 to TRBJ2-3; tentatively, D is TRBD1 (6 bases). Germline CDR1 WSHSY, CDR2 SAAADI. The CDR3 contains 14 residues. The ends were cut back, 2 bases at V and 2 bases at J, with 8 bases in the middle. The CDR3 reads CASSEHRVTDTQYF. The CDR3 region has the DNA TGCGCCAGCAGTGAGCACAGGGTCACAGATACGCAGTATTTT.

J is TRBJ2-6 and V is TRBV7-9, with 8 bases lining up with TRBD1. The CDR3 totals 15 residues. Germline loops: CDR1 SEHNR, CDR2 FQNEAQ (reference sequence). The V gene end was trimmed by 5 bases and the J gene end by 4 bases; junction bases not matched to a gene: 4. The CDR3 nucleotides read TGTGCCAGCAGCCCAGGGGGCGCCGGGGCCAACGTCCTGACTTTC. Amino acid sequence: CASSPGGAGANVLTF.

This sequence joins TRBV4-2 and TRBJ2-1; 8 nucleotides align to TRBD2. The V gene end was trimmed by 0 bases and the J gene end by 2 bases; junction bases not matched to a gene: 0. The germline V gene has CDR1 LGHNA and CDR2 YNFKEQ. This CDR3 has 15 amino acids. In DNA, the CDR3 is TGTGCCAGCAGCCAAGAGGGACTAGCCTACAATGAGCAGTTCTTC. The encoded protein is CASSQEGLAYNEQFF.

J is TRBJ1-2 and V is TRBV11-2, with TRBD1 as a possible D gene (5 bases). This CDR3 region has 17 residues. The V end lost 3 bases, the J end lost 0 bases, and 17 bases lay between the germline ends. Looked up from germline, CDR1 is SGHAT and CDR2 is FQNNGV. The chain's CDR3 is CASSFELLTAPNYGYTF. CDR3 sequence (DNA): TGTGCCAGCAGCTTCGAGCTTCTGACAGCGCCTAACTATGGCTACACCTTC.

The V call is TRBV28, the J call TRBJ2-1, with D hard to call. This CDR3 spans 12 amino acids. CDR1 MDHEN and CDR2 SYDVKM come from the germline V gene. The ends were cut back, 7 bases at V and 0 bases at J, with 4 bases in the middle. The CDR3 DNA reads TGTGCCAGCACGAGCTCCTACAATGAGCAGTTCTTC. This gives the protein CASTSSYNEQFF.

The V gene is TRBV7-8, the J gene TRBJ1-1; TRBD1 matches at 7 bases. Germline trimming cut 5 bases from V and 0 bases from J; bases unmatched to any gene: 6. The CDR3 has 15 amino acids. CDR1 is SGHVS and CDR2 is FQNEAQ in the germline V gene. The CDR3 sequence is CASSLPGQLNTEAFF. DNA of the CDR3: TGTGCCAGCAGCCTCCCGGGACAGCTGAACACTGAAGCTTTCTTT.

This rearrangement joins TRBV4-3 to TRBJ1-1, with D tentatively TRBD1 (6 bases). The CDR3 has 15 amino acids. V lost 1 base to trimming and J lost 5 bases, with 14 bases between them. Per the germline V gene, CDR1 is LGHNA and CDR2 is YSLEER. DNA for the CDR3: TGCGCCAGCAGCCAAGCGGGGGGGGCGTGGACTGAAGCTTTCTTT. Residues: CASSQAGGAWTEAFF.

J is TRBJ2-5 and V is TRBV6-6, with 7 nucleotides matching TRBD2. CDR3 size: 15 residues. Germline lookup yields CDR1 MNHNY and CDR2 SVGAGI (reference sequence). V was pared by 5 bases and J by 0 bases, with 6 bases of the junction left unmatched. In DNA form, the CDR3 reads TGTGCCAGCAGTACGGGGGGATTGTACCAAGAGACCCAGTACTTC. This gives the protein CASSTGGLYQETQYF.